This record looks at one TCR beta chain sequence and its context. The sample originates from a study of early T cells in non-severe SARS-CoV-2 infection. Study-level information: Unsorted whole blood bulk RNA was sequenced, with unpaired chains.

TCRdb reprocessed the 5' RACE reads with MiXCR, giving one entry per CDR3 protein. The profile shows about 76,000 distinct CDR3 sequences, about 14% of them singletons. CDR3 length: 12 amino acids. V lost 0 bases and J 7 bases, leaving 5 bases between the germline ends. The germline gives CDR1 LGHNA, CDR2 YSLEER. This receptor was obtained from an adult who was a healthcare worker with PCR-confirmed SARS-CoV-2 infection or an uninfected control (not recorded which). Sequencing used whole blood. V usage is TRBV4-3 and J usage is TRBJ2-3; no definite D call. DNA for the CDR3: TGCGCCAGCAGCCAAGAAGACCATACGCAGTATTTT. Its translation: CASSQEDHTQYF.